The clone carrying this T cell receptor beta chain came up a few times. In the authors' methods: Amplification with reference gene primers provided the estimates of nucleated cell counts. Some clones are missing from TCRdb's copy, which holds only in-frame ones; the method was immunoSEQ multiplex PCR. Clone size and V and J calls were adopted from that table, with D and trimming inferred from the DNA. Among about 200,000 clones listed, 80% to 90% were seen once. Per germline, CDR1 SGHVS and CDR2 FQNEAQ. The CDR3 runs 15 residues. The V segment lost 5 bases and the J segment 9 bases; nucleotides outside the gene matches: 8. These data belong to a study of blood T cell repertoires in COVID-19.

The clonotype comes from a man younger than 45 who had recovered from COVID-19. The chain couples TRBV7-8 to TRBJ1-6; the match to TRBD1 covers 9 bases. Sequencing was performed on peripheral blood. The CDR3 sequence: CASSRSGQGFSPLHF. The CDR3 DNA follows: TGTGCCAGCAGCCGATCGGGACAGGGTTTTTCACCCCTCCACTTT.